A selection of T cell receptor beta chains follows, all from one sample in a study of T-cell reconstitution after alpha-beta-depleted transplantation in children. MiXCR, applied by TCRdb to the PCR reads, yields one record per CDR3 protein. Of some 530,000 distinct CDR3 sequences in the sample, approximately 12% were seen once. This material consisted of PBMCs from the stem cell graft donor, taken from the stem cell graft. All receptors derive from a human donor who donated a stem cell graft to a child with combined immunodeficiency. Each CDR3 is given with its conserved first and last residue. The D gene is left open where the match is weak. Part of the rows lack a size; the others show once, few, many or a class for expanded clones.

few | . | TRBJ2-5 | TRBV27 | 14 | CASSLGGDIETQYF | TGTGCCAGCAGTTTGGGGGGGGACATAGAGACCCAGTACTTC
few | . | TRBJ1-2 | TRBV24-1 | 14 | CATSDTLANYGYTF | TGTGCCACCAGTGACACCCTAGCTAACTATGGCTACACCTTC
. | . | TRBJ2-7 | TRBV6-2/TRBV6-3 | 13 | CASSSWENYEQYF | TGTGCCAGCAGTTCTTGGGAGAACTACGAGCAGTACTTC
. | . | TRBJ2-5 | TRBV5-1 | 14 | CASSPGAQQETQYF | TGCGCCAGCAGCCCAGGGGCCCAGCAGGAGACCCAGTACTTC
. | . | TRBJ2-3 | TRBV5-1 | 15 | CASSTTGVSTDTQYF | TGCGCCAGCAGCACCACGGGGGTTAGCACAGATACGCAGTATTTT
many | . | TRBJ1-5 | TRBV12-3/TRBV12-4 | 14 | CASSRDISNQPQHF | TGTGCCAGCAGCAGGGACATTAGCAATCAGCCCCAGCATTTT
few | . | TRBJ2-5 | TRBV10-3 | 15 | CAISESRIGQETQYF | TGTGCCATCAGTGAGTCAAGGATTGGTCAAGAGACCCAGTACTTC
few | . | TRBJ2-1 | TRBV27 | 13 | CASSVGGQAPEFF | TGTGCCAGCAGTGTGGGGGGCCAGGCCCCCGAGTTCTTC
. | . | TRBJ2-2 | TRBV4-1 | 22 | CASSQENVYAGSLNANTGELFF | TGCGCCAGCAGCCAAGAGAATGTTTATGCGGGATCTCTTAACGCGAACACCGGGGAGCTGTTTTTT
few | . | TRBJ2-1 | TRBV5-1 | 13 | CASSATQGHEQFF | TGCGCCAGCAGCGCCACACAGGGACATGAGCAGTTCTTC
. | . | TRBJ2-1 | TRBV12-3/TRBV12-4 | 17 | CTFSLMWSPKTHNEQFF | TGTACCTTCAGTTTAATGTGGTCTCCAAAAACACACAATGAGCAGTTCTTC
. | TRBD2 | TRBJ2-3 | TRBV13 | 15 | CASISRAGGPDTQYF | TGTGCCAGCATCAGCCGCGCGGGGGGGCCCGATACGCAGTATTTT
. | TRBD1 | TRBJ2-7 | TRBV9 | 15 | CASSPSGQAAYEQYF | TGTGCCAGCAGCCCCTCCGGACAGGCAGCCTACGAGCAGTACTTC
many | TRBD2 | TRBJ2-1 | TRBV12-3/TRBV12-4 | 16 | CASSPLRDSGGLEQFF | TGTGCCAGCAGTCCCCTCCGGGATAGCGGGGGGCTTGAGCAGTTCTTC
few | . | TRBJ2-3 | TRBV27 | 14 | CASSPGLLVDTQYF | TGTGCCAGCAGTCCCGGACTCCTAGTAGATACGCAGTATTTT
. | . | TRBJ2-7 | TRBV6-1 | 13 | CASRSDGQRQQYF | TGTGCCAGTCGGTCGGACGGACAGCGGCAACAGTACTTC
. | TRBD2 | TRBJ2-5 | TRBV6-2/TRBV6-3 | 15 | CASSRTTSWQETQYF | TGTGCCAGCAGCCGAACGACTAGCTGGCAAGAGACCCAGTACTTC
few | TRBD1 | TRBJ1-2 | TRBV5-5 | 15 | CASEKPGTGDYGYTF | TGTGCCAGCGAAAAGCCGGGGACAGGGGACTATGGCTACACCTTC
. | . | TRBJ2-2 | TRBV29-1 | 17 | CSVEGPTGYANTGELFF | TGCAGCGTTGAGGGACCGACGGGGTACGCGAACACCGGGGAGCTGTTTTTT
few | . | TRBJ2-2 | TRBV9 | 11 | CASTSTGELFF | TGTGCCAGCACCTCCACCGGGGAGCTGTTTTTT
few | . | TRBJ2-1 | TRBV20-1 | 15 | CSARELAGSYNEQFF | TGCAGTGCTAGAGAGCTGGCAGGGTCCTACAATGAGCAGTTCTTC
few | . | TRBJ1-1 | TRBV6-1 | 15 | CASSGVPDGNTEAFF | TGTGCCAGCAGTGGCGTTCCGGACGGAAACACTGAAGCTTTCTTT
many | . | TRBJ2-7 | TRBV20-1 | 13 | CSARATGFYEQYF | TGCAGTGCCAGGGCGACAGGTTTCTACGAGCAGTACTTC
many | . | TRBJ2-7 | TRBV20-1 | 15 | CSARDLTEGAFEQYF | TGCAGTGCTAGAGATCTCACGGAGGGAGCCTTCGAGCAGTACTTC
. | . | TRBJ2-1 | TRBV7-2 | 13 | CASSLVTRWEQFF | TGTGCCAGCAGCTTAGTAACTAGATGGGAGCAGTTCTTC
. | . | TRBJ1-5 | TRBV7-8 | 15 | CASSLEGRGVQPQHF | TGTGCCAGCAGCTTAGAAGGCCGTGGGGTGCAGCCCCAGCATTTT
few | TRBD2 | TRBJ2-1 | TRBV19 | 14 | CASSPLAGHNEQFF | TGTGCCAGTAGTCCCCTAGCGGGACACAATGAGCAGTTCTTC
few | . | TRBJ1-2 | TRBV5-1 | 11 | CASSEGYGYTF | TGCGCCAGCAGTGAGGGATACGGCTACACCTTC
. | TRBD2 | TRBJ2-2 | TRBV18 | 18 | CASCTLAGPPLSTGELFF | TGTGCCAGCTGTACCCTAGCGGGGCCCCCTCTTTCCACCGGGGAGCTGTTTTTT
. | . | TRBJ2-3 | TRBV20-1 | 16 | CSAAGGSPLIPHTQYF | TGCAGTGCTGCCGGGGGAAGCCCCTTGATCCCGCATACGCAGTATTTT
many | . | TRBJ1-1 | TRBV29-1 | 11 | CSVWENTEAFF | TGCAGCGTTTGGGAGAACACTGAAGCTTTCTTT
few | TRBD1 | TRBJ2-1 | TRBV27 | 15 | CASSLAGGEYNEQFF | TGTGCCAGCAGTTTAGCAGGGGGAGAGTACAATGAGCAGTTCTTC
few | TRBD1 | TRBJ2-7 | TRBV2 | 15 | CASRPSRDSHYEQYF | TGTGCCAGCAGGCCTTCCCGGGACAGTCACTACGAGCAGTACTTC
many | . | TRBJ2-5 | TRBV29-1 | 13 | CSVRTIRQETQYF | TGCAGCGTAAGGACTATTCGACAAGAGACCCAGTACTTC
. | . | TRBJ1-6 | TRBV28 | 12 | CASKIREKALHF | TGTGCCAGCAAAATCAGGGAAAAGGCCCTCCACTTT
many | . | TRBJ1-2 | TRBV2 | 14 | CASSEARVSYGYTF | TGTGCCAGCAGTGAAGCGCGGGTATCCTATGGCTACACCTTC
. | . | TRBJ2-7 | TRBV20-1 | 14 | CSARDSAGRLEQYF | TGCAGTGCTAGAGATAGCGCGGGACGCTTGGAGCAGTACTTC
. | . | TRBJ2-7 | TRBV29-1 | 12 | CSVGRTRREQYF | TGCAGCGTTGGCAGGACCCGTCGCGAGCAGTACTTC
few | . | TRBJ2-3 | TRBV7-9 | 17 | CASSLNRMGGMADTQYF | TGTGCCAGCAGCCTCAATAGGATGGGGGGCATGGCAGATACGCAGTATTTT
many | . | TRBJ1-1 | TRBV5-6 | 14 | CASSLGLLNTEAFF | TGTGCCAGCAGCTTGGGGCTGTTGAACACTGAAGCTTTCTTT
many | TRBD1 | TRBJ2-7 | TRBV6-2/TRBV6-3 | 14 | CASSNIQGVYEQYF | TGTGCCAGCAGTAACATACAGGGGGTCTACGAGCAGTACTTC
. | . | TRBJ2-6 | TRBV7-9 | 14 | CASSAYMSANVLTF | TGTGCCAGCAGCGCATACATGTCGGCCAACGTCCTGACTTTC
. | TRBD1 | TRBJ2-1 | TRBV24-1 | 15 | CATSDTGTDDNEQFF | TGTGCCACCAGTGATACCGGGACAGACGACAATGAGCAGTTCTTC
few | TRBD2 | TRBJ2-1 | TRBV12-3/TRBV12-4 | 18 | CASSPGGLAGGSYNEQFF | TGTGCCAGCAGTCCAGGGGGGCTAGCGGGAGGATCGTACAATGAGCAGTTCTTC
few | . | TRBJ2-1 | TRBV6-1 | 17 | CASSESVGTHLYNEQFF | TGTGCCAGCAGTGAATCAGTGGGGACCCACCTCTACAATGAGCAGTTCTTC
many | . | TRBJ2-3 | TRBV29-1 | 14 | CSVGGLEGTDTQYF | TGCAGCGTTGGAGGTCTCGAGGGCACAGATACGCAGTATTTT
few | . | TRBJ2-4 | TRBV7-8 | 21 | CASSFGPMGSGMVSAKNIQYF | TGTGCCAGCAGCTTCGGTCCAATGGGCAGTGGGATGGTTTCCGCCAAAAACATTCAGTACTTC
. | . | TRBJ2-6 | TRBV6-1 | 15 | CASSEVTGGANVLTF | TGTGCCAGCAGTGAAGTAACGGGCGGGGCCAACGTCCTGACTTTC
. | . | TRBJ1-2 | TRBV3-1 | 11 | CASSRNDGYTF | TGTGCCAGCAGCCGGAACGATGGCTACACCTTC
few | . | TRBJ2-3 | TRBV6-1 | 13 | CASSGQTTDTQYF | TGTGCCAGCTCAGGACAGACGACAGATACGCAGTATTTT
. | . | TRBJ2-7 | TRBV6-2/TRBV6-3 | 14 | CASSFPGPGDEQYF | TGTGCCAGCAGTTTCCCGGGACCGGGGGATGAGCAGTACTTC
. | TRBD2 | TRBJ2-7 | TRBV29-1 | 13 | CSGSSGSTGEQYF | TGCAGCGGCTCTAGCGGGAGTACTGGGGAGCAGTACTTC
few | . | TRBJ1-4 | TRBV29-1 | 13 | CSVSRTTNEKLFF | TGCAGCGTTTCCAGGACAACTAATGAAAAACTGTTTTTT
. | . | TRBJ2-7 | TRBV4-3 | 13 | CASANGAFDEQYF | TGCGCCAGCGCCAACGGGGCTTTCGACGAGCAGTACTTC
. | TRBD1 | TRBJ2-5 | TRBV11-2 | 15 | CASSLRDRSQETQYF | TGTGCCAGCAGCCTCCGGGACAGGTCACAAGAGACCCAGTACTTC
. | . | TRBJ1-2 | TRBV9 | 14 | CASSVAPGAGGYTF | TGTGCCAGCAGCGTAGCCCCGGGCGCCGGAGGCTACACCTTC